This TCR beta chain was recorded in a study of CD4 T cells in relation to SARS-CoV-2 and coronaviruses. The wider study: PBMCs were cultured with antigen for roughly 10 days before TCR beta sequencing. The HLA restriction of the shared crossreactive spike epitopes was mapped.

Naive or memory CD4+ cells were cultured 1:1 with T cell-depleted PBMCs plus CEF. Assay used: immunoSEQ multiplex PCR; TCRdb lists only in-frame clones, some missing. The table records tens of thousands of clones, 65% to 80% of them present only once. Worth noting for this clone: Its antigen is unidentified.

Sequencing was performed on memory CD4+ T cells from PBMCs, cultured in vitro. This clonotype was sampled from an adult with COVID-19.

CDR3 loop: CASSVRAAGVADTQYF. CDR3 nucleotide sequence: TGTGCCAGCTCAGTTCGGGCGGCGGGAGTTGCAGATACGCAGTATTTT. This chain joins TRBV18 and TRBJ2-3, with 7 bases lining up with TRBD2. Germline assignment: CDR1 KGHSH and CDR2 LQKENI. The CDR3 consists of 16 residues. After removal of 5 bases from V and 4 bases from J, the junction contained 12 bases not matched to a gene.